This T cell receptor beta chain was identified in a study of T cell changes during pregnancy in multiple sclerosis (dated by TCRdb to the late 2010s). At the level of the whole study: In women with multiple sclerosis, the researchers looked at how the T cell repertoire shifted as pregnancy progressed.

According to the germline V gene, CDR1 reads SGHDT and CDR2 reads YYEEEE. The CDR3 numbers 15 residues from cysteine through phenylalanine. The read is trimmed to its CDR3 DNA, 45 bases read in frame from base 1. From V the trimming removes 7 bases and from J it removes 2 bases, while the gene matches leave 4 bases of the junction unaccounted for. The library was built by means of the immunoSEQ multiplex PCR assay. Sourced from immuneACCESS, this table was stored by TCRdb with only in-frame sequences that have V and J called. A share of the clones is absent; for the studies checked, an unresolved V gene accounts for under half, and the remainder has no known explanation. A total of 50,000 to 70,000 clones appear in this sample, over 85% of them only once. The top ten constitute 1.4% of the sample. This clone was counted only a few times. Its binding antigen is unknown. No base quality values were provided; no much bigger clone lies one nucleotide off.

The TCR comes from a female donor with multiple sclerosis, enrolled in a pregnancy study. Sequencing was performed on peripheral blood, taken in the second trimester of pregnancy. The V and J genes are TRBV5-6 and TRBJ2-2, with 11 bases aligning to TRBD2. The sequenced DNA is TGTGCCAGCGACGGGACTAGCGGCAACACCGGGGAGCTGTTTTTT. It codes for CASDGTSGNTGELFF.